This T cell receptor beta chain appears in the sequencing data of a study of siplizumab effects on memory and regulatory T cells (dated by TCRdb to between 2018 and 2021). For the study in its entirety: The effect of the anti-CD2 antibody siplizumab on alloreactive T-cell subsets was examined in allogeneic mixed lymphocyte reactions constructed from human PBMCs.

TCRbeta CDR3 sequencing was performed on sorted unstimulated T cells and on proliferating T cells recovered from mixed lymphocyte reactions. Fresh whole blood from around eleven HLA-typed healthy donors served as the source for isolating PBMCs. Unstimulated CD4+ regulatory T cells were FACS-sorted to map the origin of alloreactive clones. CDR1 and CDR2 are drawn from the germline V gene: SGHDT, YYEEEE. V was cut back by 0 bases and J by 2 bases, leaving a gap of 12 bases between them. The CDR3 covers 15 residues, taking in both the cysteine and the phenylalanine. The entry retains the CDR3 DNA only, 45 bases that are in frame from base 1. Concerning this clone itself: Its binding antigen is unknown. The sample holds no much larger clone one base away, and base qualities are not on file.

General findings and caveats noted by the study authors: Unstimulated naive T cells appeared more diverse than memory T cells, and naive cells seemed to contribute substantially to the alloresponse. Whether proliferating Tregs from siplizumab cultures actually had suppressive function was not functionally confirmed. A naive or memory phenotype could not be assigned to roughly 80-95% of proliferating CD4+ or CD8+ clones. Among mappable alloreactive CD4+ clones, an average Treg-derived fraction of about 69% was observed with siplizumab, compared with approximately 26% in control reactions. The cumulative frequency of alloreactive sequences traceable to unstimulated CD4+ memory T cells was significantly reduced by siplizumab. Sequences below about 10^-5 frequency were poorly captured, so only a minor fraction of alloreactive clones could be mapped to unstimulated subsets.

The method behind the library was the immunoSEQ multiplex PCR assay. Around 9.9 x 10^4 TCR templates per sample were assayed by the deep sequencing platform. Genomic DNA extracted from sorted T cells was used for TCRbeta CDR3 sequencing. On the study's bioinformatics: The R programming language was used for the clonal analysis of the TCRbeta CDR3 data. Alloreactive CD4+ and CD8+ clones were defined by comparing unstimulated samples with post-reaction CFSE-low samples. Regulatory or non-regulatory origin of alloreactive CD4+ clones was assigned by matching sequences to the sorted unstimulated Treg and non-Treg repertoires. The source is immuneACCESS, and TCRdb retained only in-frame sequences with V and J called. Part of the clones is not carried over; for the studies checked, unresolved V genes explain less than half of this, and the remainder is unexplained. V and J calls and clone size come straight from that table; D and trimming were deduced from the DNA. The table for this sample lists about 69,000 clones; around 90% of them were counted only once. The ten largest account for 1.7% of the sample.

The sample taken for sequencing was Tregs sorted from blood. This chain joins TRBV5-6 to TRBJ2-7, with a tentative D gene TRBD1 over 6 matching bases. This TCR derives from a human donor in good health. The DNA sequence follows: TGTGCCAGCAGCTTGGGGGGACACCCAGCCTACGAGCAGTACTTC. Its translation reads: CASSLGGHPAYEQYF.